This is a list of T cell receptor beta chains from one sample in a study of cytomegalovirus exposure and HLA in healthy donors. Sequenced by immunoSEQ multiplex PCR; TCRdb stores in-frame clones only, minus some. The table has more than 55,000 clones, nearly 90% seen once. Sequencing used PBMCs. The receptors here all came from a woman aged 18-35 years in good health and CMV-seronegative. The CDR3 runs from the conserved cysteine through the conserved F or W. The D gene is left open where the match is weak. Clone size is shown for a subset of rows, as once, few, many or a class of expanded clone.

-,TRBV9,TRBD1,TRBJ1-1,CASSVGPGGKTEAFF,TGTGCCAGCAGCGTAGGGCCAGGGGGCAAGACTGAAGCTTTCTTT
-,TRBV5-1,-,TRBJ2-3,CASSPGGQGADTQYF,TGCGCCAGCAGCCCCGGAGGGCAGGGGGCAGATACGCAGTATTTT
-,TRBV14,TRBD2,TRBJ2-1,CASSQVGGAYNEQFF,TGTGCCAGCAGCCAAGTCGGGGGGGCCTACAATGAGCAGTTCTTC
-,TRBV9,-,TRBJ1-2,CASSGNSGDGYTF,TGTGCCAGCAGCGGAAACAGTGGCGATGGCTACACCTTC
-,TRBV5-1,TRBD1,TRBJ1-4,CASSGKTGGFNEKLFF,TGCGCCAGCAGCGGGAAGACAGGGGGCTTTAATGAAAAACTGTTTTTT
-,TRBV18,-,TRBJ1-2,CASSLETTNYGYTF,TGTGCCAGCTCACTGGAGACCACTAACTATGGCTACACCTTC
-,TRBV29-1,TRBD1,TRBJ2-7,CSVGSGQGPAGEQYF,TGCAGCGTTGGGTCGGGACAGGGCCCGGCGGGTGAGCAGTACTTC
-,TRBV10-3,TRBD1,TRBJ1-2,CAIKPLPGQEDDNYGYTF,TGTGCCATCAAACCTTTACCGGGACAGGAAGACGATAACTATGGCTACACCTTC
-,TRBV28,-,TRBJ1-2,CASSQIQELLNYGYTF,TGTGCCAGCAGTCAGATACAGGAACTCCTTAACTATGGCTACACCTTC
-,TRBV7-6,-,TRBJ1-1,CASSPQGAEAFF,TGTGCCAGCAGCCCGCAGGGTGCTGAAGCTTTCTTT
-,TRBV7-2,-,TRBJ2-3,CASSPGGSTDTQYF,TGTGCCAGCAGCCCGGGGGGCTCCACAGATACGCAGTATTTT
-,TRBV2,TRBD1,TRBJ1-6,CASSEPGQGSPLHF,TGTGCCAGCAGTGAACCTGGACAGGGCTCACCCCTCCACTTT
-,TRBV7-9,-,TRBJ2-1,CASSLSGASSYNEQFF,TGTGCCAGCAGCTTATCAGGGGCTAGCTCCTACAATGAGCAGTTCTTC
-,TRBV9,-,TRBJ1-4,CASSGHGATNEKLFF,TGTGCCAGCAGCGGCCACGGTGCAACTAATGAAAAACTGTTTTTT
-,TRBV7-2,TRBD2,TRBJ2-5,CASSLSGRRETQYF,TGTGCCAGCAGCCTTAGCGGGAGGAGAGAGACCCAGTACTTC
-,TRBV7-4,-,TRBJ2-7,CASRWIEGRNEQYF,TGTGCCAGCAGGTGGATAGAGGGCCGGAACGAGCAGTACTTC
-,TRBV28,TRBD2,TRBJ2-1,CASSRVTGTSGRVEFF,TGTGCCAGCAGTCGCGTTACCGGGACTAGCGGGAGGGTGGAGTTCTTC
-,TRBV7-8,TRBD1,TRBJ2-1,CASHRGLSSYNEQFF,TGTGCCAGCCACAGGGGCCTAAGCTCCTACAATGAGCAGTTCTTC
-,TRBV2,-,TRBJ2-1,CASQQREQHEQFF,TGTGCCAGCCAGCAAAGGGAGCAGCATGAGCAGTTCTTC
-,TRBV27,TRBD1,TRBJ1-2,CASSSYTGGGGYTF,TGTGCCAGCAGTAGCTACACAGGGGGCGGTGGCTACACCTTC
-,TRBV7-3,-,TRBJ2-5,CASSLGKGETQYF,TGTGCCAGCAGCTTAGGGAAGGGGGAGACCCAGTACTTC
-,TRBV10-3,TRBD2,TRBJ2-5,CAISDLGGQETQYF,TGTGCCATCAGTGATCTCGGGGGGCAAGAGACCCAGTACTTC
-,TRBV2,TRBD1,TRBJ1-5,CASRGQGNQPQHF,TGTGCCAGCAGGGGACAGGGCAATCAGCCCCAGCATTTT
once,TRBV18,-,TRBJ1-1,CASSPTLRSDAEAFF,TGTGCCAGCTCACCCACCCTGCGGTCCGACGCTGAAGCTTTCTTT
-,TRBV30,TRBD1,TRBJ1-5,CAWSPGQGSSNQPQHF,TGTGCCTGGAGTCCGGGACAGGGGAGTAGCAATCAGCCCCAGCATTTT
-,TRBV5-4,-,TRBJ1-4,CASSLGPGANEKLFF,TGTGCCAGCAGCTTGGGGCCAGGTGCTAATGAAAAACTGTTTTTT
-,TRBV2,TRBD2,TRBJ2-3,CASSEVAGVDTQYF,TGTGCCAGCAGTGAAGTCGCGGGAGTAGATACGCAGTATTTT
-,TRBV28,TRBD1,TRBJ1-1,CASRRGPNTEAFF,TGTGCCAGCCGAAGGGGGCCGAACACTGAAGCTTTCTTT
-,TRBV11-1,TRBD1,TRBJ2-7,CASSKRQGADEQYF,TGTGCCAGCAGTAAGAGACAGGGGGCTGACGAGCAGTACTTC
-,TRBV7-8,-,TRBJ1-5,CASSLYGGNQPQHF,TGTGCCAGCAGCCTGTACGGGGGCAATCAGCCCCAGCATTTT
-,TRBV19,TRBD1,TRBJ2-7,CASGDREPPYEQYF,TGTGCCAGTGGGGACAGGGAACCCCCCTACGAGCAGTACTTC
-,TRBV6-6,TRBD1,TRBJ1-5,CASSQASGQRAQPQHF,TGTGCCAGCAGTCAGGCCTCGGGACAGAGGGCTCAGCCCCAGCATTTT
-,TRBV27,-,TRBJ1-1,CASSRQGSTTEAFF,TGTGCCAGCAGCCGGCAGGGTTCGACGACTGAAGCTTTCTTT
-,TRBV18,TRBD2,TRBJ2-2,CASSPGTSSFPGELFF,TGTGCCAGCTCACCGGGGACTAGCTCCTTTCCCGGGGAGCTGTTTTTT